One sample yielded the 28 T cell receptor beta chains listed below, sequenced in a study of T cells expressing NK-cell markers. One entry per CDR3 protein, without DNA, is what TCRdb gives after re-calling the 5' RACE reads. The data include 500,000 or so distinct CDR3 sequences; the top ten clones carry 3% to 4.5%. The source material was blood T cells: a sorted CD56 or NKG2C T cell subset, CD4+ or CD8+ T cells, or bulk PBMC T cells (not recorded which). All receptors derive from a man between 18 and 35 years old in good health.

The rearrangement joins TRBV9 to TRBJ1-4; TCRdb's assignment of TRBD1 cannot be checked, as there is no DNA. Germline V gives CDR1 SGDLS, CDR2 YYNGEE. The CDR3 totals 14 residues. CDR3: CASSVQQGDEKLFF.

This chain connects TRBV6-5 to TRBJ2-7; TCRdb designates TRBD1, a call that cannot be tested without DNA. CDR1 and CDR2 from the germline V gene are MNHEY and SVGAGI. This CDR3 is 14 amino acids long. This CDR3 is CASGYGTGLDEQYF.

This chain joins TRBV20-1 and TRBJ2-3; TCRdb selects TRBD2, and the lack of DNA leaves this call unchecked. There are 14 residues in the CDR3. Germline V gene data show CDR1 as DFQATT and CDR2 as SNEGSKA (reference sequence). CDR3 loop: CSARRQGGRYTQYF.

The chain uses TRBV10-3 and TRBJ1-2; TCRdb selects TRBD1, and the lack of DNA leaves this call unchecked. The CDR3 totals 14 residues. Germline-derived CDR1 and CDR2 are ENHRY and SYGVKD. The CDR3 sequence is CAISQTGGRSGYTF.

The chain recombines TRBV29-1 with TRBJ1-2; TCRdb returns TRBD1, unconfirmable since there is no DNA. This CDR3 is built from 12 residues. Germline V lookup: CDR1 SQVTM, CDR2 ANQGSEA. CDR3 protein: CSVEQGARGYTF.

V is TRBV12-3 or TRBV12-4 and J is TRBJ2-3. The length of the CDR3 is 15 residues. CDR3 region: CASSKTLPGADTQYF.

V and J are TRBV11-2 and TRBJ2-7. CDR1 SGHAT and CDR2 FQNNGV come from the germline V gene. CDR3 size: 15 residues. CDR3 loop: CASSLVAGVSYEQYF.

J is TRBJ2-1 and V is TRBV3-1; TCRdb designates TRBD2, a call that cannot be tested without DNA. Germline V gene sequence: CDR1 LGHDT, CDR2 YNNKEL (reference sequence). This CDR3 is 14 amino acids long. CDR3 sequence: CASSPLGAGWEQFF.

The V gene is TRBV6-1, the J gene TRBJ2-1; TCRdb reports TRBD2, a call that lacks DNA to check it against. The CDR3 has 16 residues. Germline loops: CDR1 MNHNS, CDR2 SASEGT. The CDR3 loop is CASSLTSGRAYNEQFF.

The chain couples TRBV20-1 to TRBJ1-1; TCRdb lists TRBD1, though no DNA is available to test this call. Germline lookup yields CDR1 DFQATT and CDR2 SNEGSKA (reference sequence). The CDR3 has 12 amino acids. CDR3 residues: CSARPQDTEAFF.

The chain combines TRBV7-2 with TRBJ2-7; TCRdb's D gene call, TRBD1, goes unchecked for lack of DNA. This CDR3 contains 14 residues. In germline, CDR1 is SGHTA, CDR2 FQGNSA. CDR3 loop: CASSRTGQSYEQYF.

CDR3 sequence reads: CASSYFSGRAPDGELFF. V is TRBV6-5 and J is TRBJ2-2; TCRdb indicates TRBD2, and absent DNA this call remains unverified. The CDR3 contains 17 residues. Germline CDR1 is MNHEY and CDR2 is SVGAGI.

CDR3 residues: CAISELGAVQETQYF. The rearrangement uses TRBV10-3 and TRBJ2-5; TCRdb outputs TRBD1, but without DNA this stays unchecked. CDR1 ENHRY and CDR2 SYGVKD come from the germline V gene. This CDR3 is built from 15 residues.

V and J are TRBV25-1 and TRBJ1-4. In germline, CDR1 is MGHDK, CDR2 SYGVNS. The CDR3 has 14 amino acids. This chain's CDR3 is CASMGTASSRKLFF.

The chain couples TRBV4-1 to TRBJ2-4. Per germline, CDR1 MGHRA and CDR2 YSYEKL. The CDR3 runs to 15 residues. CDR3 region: CASRQRTVAKNIQYF.

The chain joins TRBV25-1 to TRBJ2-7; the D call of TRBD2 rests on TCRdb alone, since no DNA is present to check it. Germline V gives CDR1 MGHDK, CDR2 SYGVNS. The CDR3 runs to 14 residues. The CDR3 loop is CASSGAGGPREQYF.

The CDR3 is CASSHRGKNIQYF. The V and J genes are TRBV7-2 and TRBJ2-4; the TRBD1 assignment by TCRdb is unverifiable without DNA. The germline V gene encodes CDR1 SGHTA and CDR2 FQGNSA. This CDR3 region has 13 residues.

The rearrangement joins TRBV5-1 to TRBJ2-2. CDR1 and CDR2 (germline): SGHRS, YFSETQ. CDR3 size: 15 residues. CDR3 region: CASTPQILKAGELFF. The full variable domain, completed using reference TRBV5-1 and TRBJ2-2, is KAGVTQTPRYLIKTRGQQVTLSCSPISGHRSVSWYQQTPGQGLQFLFEYFSETQRNKGNFPGRFSGRQFSNSRSEMNVSTLELGDSALYLCASTPQILKAGELFFGEGSRLTVL.

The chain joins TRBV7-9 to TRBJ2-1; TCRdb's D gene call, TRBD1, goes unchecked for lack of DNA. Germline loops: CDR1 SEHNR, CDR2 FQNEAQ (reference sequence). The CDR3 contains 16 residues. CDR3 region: CASSSTGTASYNEQFF. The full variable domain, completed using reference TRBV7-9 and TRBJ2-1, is DTGVSQNPRHKITKRGQNVTFRCDPISEHNRLYWYRQTLGQGPEFLTYFQNEAQLEKSRLLSDRFSAERPKGSFSTLEIQRTEQGDSAMYLCASSSTGTASYNEQFFGPGTRLTVL.

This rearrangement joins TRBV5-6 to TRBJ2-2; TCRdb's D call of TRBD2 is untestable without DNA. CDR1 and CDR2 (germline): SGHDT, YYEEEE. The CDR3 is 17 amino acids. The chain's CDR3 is CASSLWGLAGRAGELFF.

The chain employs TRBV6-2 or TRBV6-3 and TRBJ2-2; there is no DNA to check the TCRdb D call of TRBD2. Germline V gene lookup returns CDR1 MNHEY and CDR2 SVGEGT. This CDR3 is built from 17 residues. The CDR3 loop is CASSRGLAGGYTGELFF.

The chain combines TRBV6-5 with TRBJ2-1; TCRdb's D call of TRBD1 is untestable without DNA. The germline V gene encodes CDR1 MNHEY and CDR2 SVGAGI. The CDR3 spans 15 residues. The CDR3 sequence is CASSYSQGQYNEQFF.

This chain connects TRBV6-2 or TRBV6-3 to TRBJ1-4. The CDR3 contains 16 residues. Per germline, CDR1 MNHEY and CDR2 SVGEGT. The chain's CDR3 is CASRRLYDSLNEKLFF.

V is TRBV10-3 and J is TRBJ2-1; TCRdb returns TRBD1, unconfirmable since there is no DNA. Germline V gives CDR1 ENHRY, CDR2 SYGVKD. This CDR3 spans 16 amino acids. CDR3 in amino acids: CAIRAGTASSYNEQFF.

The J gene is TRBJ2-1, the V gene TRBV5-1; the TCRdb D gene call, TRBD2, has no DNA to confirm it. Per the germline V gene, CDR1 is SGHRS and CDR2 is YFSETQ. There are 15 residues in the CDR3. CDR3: CASGNGGPGYNEQFF. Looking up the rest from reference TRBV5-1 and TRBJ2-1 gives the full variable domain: KAGVTQTPRYLIKTRGQQVTLSCSPISGHRSVSWYQQTPGQGLQFLFEYFSETQRNKGNFPGRFSGRQFSNSRSEMNVSTLELGDSALYLCASGNGGPGYNEQFFGPGTRLTVL.

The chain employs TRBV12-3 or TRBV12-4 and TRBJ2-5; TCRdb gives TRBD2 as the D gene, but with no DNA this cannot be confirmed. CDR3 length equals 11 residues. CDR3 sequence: CASSPGLGLYF.

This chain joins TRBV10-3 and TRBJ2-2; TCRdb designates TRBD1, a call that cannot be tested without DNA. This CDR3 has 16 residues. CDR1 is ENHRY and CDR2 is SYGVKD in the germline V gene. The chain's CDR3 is CAIRGTGATNTGELFF.

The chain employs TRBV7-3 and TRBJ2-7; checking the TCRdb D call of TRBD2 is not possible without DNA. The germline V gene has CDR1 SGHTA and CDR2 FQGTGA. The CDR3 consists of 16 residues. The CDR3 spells CASSPGIGLAGDEQYF. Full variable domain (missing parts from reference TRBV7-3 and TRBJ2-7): GAGVSQTPSNKVTEKGKYVELRCDPISGHTALYWYRQSLGQGPEFLIYFQGTGAADDSGLPNDRFFAVRPEGSVSTLKIQRTERGDSAVYLCASSPGIGLAGDEQYFGPGTRLTVT.